This T cell receptor beta chain was sequenced during a study of shared clonotypes between healthy human individuals. Study context: Serving as donors were two women and three men, whose ages spanned 18 to 49.

Clones were sequenced by immunoSEQ multiplex PCR, and TCRdb holds only the in-frame ones, with some missing. The data hold approximately 340,000 clones, with more than 60% observed a single time. In its sample, this clone was seen once. V lost 0 bases and J lost 2, with 15 bases in between. The CDR3 is made up of 16 amino acids. Germline assignment: CDR1 SGDLS and CDR2 YYNGEE. The sequence came from a man aged 25 to 40 in good health. What was sequenced was memory CD4+ T cells sorted from blood. As to subset: CD45RA-negative fraction. The chain couples TRBV9 to TRBJ2-7; a possible D gene is TRBD2 (6 bases). The CDR3 nucleotides are TGTGCCAGCAGCGTAGCGGTAGGGCGGGGACCCTACGAGCAGTACTTC. Its protein product is CASSVAVGRGPYEQYF.